The text below deals with one T cell receptor beta chain. Its specificity is unknown. The entry originates in a study of T-cell reconstitution after alpha-beta-depleted transplantation in children. A library of TCRbeta sequences, prepared with unique molecular identifiers, was generated. A single record per CDR3 protein comes from TCRdb applying MiXCR to the PCR reads. The data show just over 950,000 distinct CDR3 sequences, 25% to 35% seen once. Study-level points and caveats: Several patients had high TCRbeta diversity at day 60; it came from surviving recipient T cells and thymic progenitors.

This CDR3 region has 17 residues. V lost 5 bases to trimming and J lost 0 bases; unmatched junction nucleotides: 12. From germline, CDR1 is SGHRS and CDR2 YFSETQ. The source was PBMCs, mostly from graft donor cells, collected 360 days after TCRalphabeta/CD19-depleted stem cell transplant. The chain couples TRBV5-1 to TRBJ2-3; TRBD2 aligns across 7 bases. The clonotype originates from a boy younger than two who had a stem cell transplant for SCID, so the T cells may come from the graft donor. The CDR3 spells CASSPVLLAISTDTQYF. CDR3 in DNA: TGCGCCAGCAGTCCCGTACTACTAGCGATTAGCACAGATACGCAGTATTTT. The entire variable domain, with the rest obtained from reference TRBV5-1 and TRBJ2-3, is as follows: KAGVTQTPRYLIKTRGQQVTLSCSPISGHRSVSWYQQTPGQGLQFLFEYFSETQRNKGNFPGRFSGRQFSNSRSEMNVSTLELGDSALYLCASSPVLLAISTDTQYFGPGTRLTVL.